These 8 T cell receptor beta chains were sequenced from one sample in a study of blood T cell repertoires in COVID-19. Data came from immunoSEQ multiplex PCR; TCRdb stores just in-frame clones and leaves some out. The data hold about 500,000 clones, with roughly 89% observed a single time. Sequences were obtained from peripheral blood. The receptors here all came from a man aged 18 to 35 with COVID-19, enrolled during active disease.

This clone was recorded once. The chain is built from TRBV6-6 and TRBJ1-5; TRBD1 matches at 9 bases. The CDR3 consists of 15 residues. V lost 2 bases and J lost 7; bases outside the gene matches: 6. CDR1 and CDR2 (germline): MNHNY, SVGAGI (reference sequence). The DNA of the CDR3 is TGTGCCAGCAGTTACACTCCGGGACAGGGACAGCCCCAGCATTTT. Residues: CASSYTPGQGQPQHF.

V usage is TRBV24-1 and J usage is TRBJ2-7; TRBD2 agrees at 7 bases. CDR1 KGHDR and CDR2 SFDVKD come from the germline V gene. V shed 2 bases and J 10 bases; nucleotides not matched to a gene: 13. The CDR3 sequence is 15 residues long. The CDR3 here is CATSDSTRGGAVQYF. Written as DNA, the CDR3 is TGTGCCACCAGTGATTCCACCCGGGGAGGGGCGGTACAGTACTTC.

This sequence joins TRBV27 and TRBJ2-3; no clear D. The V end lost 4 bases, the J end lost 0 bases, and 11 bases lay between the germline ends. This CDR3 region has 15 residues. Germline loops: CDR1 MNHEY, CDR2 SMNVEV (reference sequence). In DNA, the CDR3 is TGTGCCAGCAGTTCTTACTTTGAGAGCACAGATACGCAGTATTTT. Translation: CASSSYFESTDTQYF.

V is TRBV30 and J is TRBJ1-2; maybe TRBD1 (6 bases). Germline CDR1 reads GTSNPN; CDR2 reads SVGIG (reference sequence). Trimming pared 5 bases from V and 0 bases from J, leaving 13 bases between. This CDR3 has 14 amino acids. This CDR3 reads CAWGTRTANYGYTF. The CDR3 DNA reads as TGTGCCTGGGGGACACGGACAGCTAACTATGGCTACACCTTC.

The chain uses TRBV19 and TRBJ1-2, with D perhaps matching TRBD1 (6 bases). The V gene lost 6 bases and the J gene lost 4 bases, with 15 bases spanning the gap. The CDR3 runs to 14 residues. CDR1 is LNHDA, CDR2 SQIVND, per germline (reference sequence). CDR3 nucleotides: TGTGCCAGTAGCGGACAGATCCCTGGCTATGGCTACACCTTC. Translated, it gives CASSGQIPGYGYTF.

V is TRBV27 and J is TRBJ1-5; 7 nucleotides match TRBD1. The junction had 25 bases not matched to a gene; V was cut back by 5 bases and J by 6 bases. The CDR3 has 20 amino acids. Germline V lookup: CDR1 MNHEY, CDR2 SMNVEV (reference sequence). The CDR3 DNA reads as TGTGCCAGCAGTCTGAACAGGGGCCCGAGGCGATACCGGGATGGTCAGCCCCAGCATTTT. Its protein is CASSLNRGPRRYRDGQPQHF.

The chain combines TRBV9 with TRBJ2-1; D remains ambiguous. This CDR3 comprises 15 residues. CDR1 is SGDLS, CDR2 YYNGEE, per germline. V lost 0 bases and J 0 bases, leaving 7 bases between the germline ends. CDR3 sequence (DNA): TGTGCCAGCAGCGTAGACTCTCTCTCCTACAATGAGCAGTTCTTC. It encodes CASSVDSLSYNEQFF.

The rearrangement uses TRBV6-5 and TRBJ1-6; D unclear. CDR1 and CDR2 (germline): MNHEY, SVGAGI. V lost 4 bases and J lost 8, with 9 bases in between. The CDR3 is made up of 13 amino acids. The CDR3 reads CASSFTVDSPLHF. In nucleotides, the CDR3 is TGTGCCAGCAGTTTTACGGTAGATTCACCCCTCCACTTT.